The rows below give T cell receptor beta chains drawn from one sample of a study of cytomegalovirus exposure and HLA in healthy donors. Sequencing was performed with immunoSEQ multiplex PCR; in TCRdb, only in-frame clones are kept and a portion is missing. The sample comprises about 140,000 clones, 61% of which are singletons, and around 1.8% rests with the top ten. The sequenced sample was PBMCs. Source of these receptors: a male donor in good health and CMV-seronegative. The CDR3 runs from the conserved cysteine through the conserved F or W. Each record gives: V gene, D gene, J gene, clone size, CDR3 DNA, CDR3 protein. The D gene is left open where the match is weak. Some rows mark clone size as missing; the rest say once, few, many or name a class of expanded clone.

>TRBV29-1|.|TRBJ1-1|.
TGCAGCGTTGAAGAAGTTTCGGGGGGAAATGCTTTCTTT
CSVEEVSGGNAFF
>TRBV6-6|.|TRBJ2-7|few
TGTGCCAGCAGTTGGACAGGGACTACCTACGAGCAGTACTTC
CASSWTGTTYEQYF
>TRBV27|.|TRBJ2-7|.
TGTGCCAGCAGTTTATGGGGCCTCGCGGTTCACGAGCAGTACTTC
CASSLWGLAVHEQYF
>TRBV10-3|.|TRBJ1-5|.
TGTGCCATCAGTACGGAGGGTACTAGCAATCAGCCCCAGCATTTT
CAISTEGTSNQPQHF
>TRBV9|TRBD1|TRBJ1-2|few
TGTGCCAGCAGCGTGGAGGGACAGGGTGTCTATGGCTACACCTTC
CASSVEGQGVYGYTF
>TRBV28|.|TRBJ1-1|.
TGTGCCAGTACAACGGGGACAAAAGCTTTCTTT
CASTTGTKAFF
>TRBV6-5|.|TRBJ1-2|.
TGTGCCAGCCGGGAGGATTTCTATGGCTACACCTTC
CASREDFYGYTF
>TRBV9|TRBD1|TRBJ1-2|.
TGTGCCAGCAGCGTAGGAGGGACAGGGTTTGGCTACACCTTC
CASSVGGTGFGYTF
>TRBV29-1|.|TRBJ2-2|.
TGCAGCGGAGTTACAGTAGGAATGACCGGGACTCCAAACACCGGGGAGCTGTTTTTT
CSGVTVGMTGTPNTGELFF
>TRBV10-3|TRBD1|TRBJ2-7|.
TGTGCCATCAGCCAGCTGGGGCAGGGGGCGGGGGAGCAGTACTTC
CAISQLGQGAGEQYF
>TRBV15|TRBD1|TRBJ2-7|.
TGTGCCACCGGACAGGGAATATACTACGAGCAGTACTTC
CATGQGIYYEQYF
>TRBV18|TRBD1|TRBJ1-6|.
TGTGCCAGCTCCCAAGGACAGGGAATACTAAATTCACCCCTCCACTTT
CASSQGQGILNSPLHF
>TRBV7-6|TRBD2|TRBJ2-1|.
TGTGCCAGCAGCTTTCGGACTAGCGGGGTGAGCAGCGAGCAGTTCTTC
CASSFRTSGVSSEQFF